Listed below are T cell receptor beta chains from one sample, sequenced in a study of cytomegalovirus exposure and HLA in healthy donors. TCRdb's table, derived via immunoSEQ multiplex PCR, lists solely in-frame clones and lacks some. Of about 160,000 clones in the sample, approximately 78% were seen once. Sequenced input: PBMCs. These TCRs come from a girl aged 2 to 10 in good health and CMV-seropositive. CDR3s include the opening cysteine and the closing phenylalanine or tryptophan. The order of the fields is J gene, D gene, V gene, clone size, CDR3 DNA, CDR3 protein. A D gene is named only where the DNA matches it firmly. Not all rows give a size; the values are once, few, many and, for expanded clones, a class.

J gene: TRBJ1-5; D gene: TRBD1; V gene: TRBV9; clone size: .; CDR3 DNA: TGTGCCAGCAGCCTGGGACAGAATCAGCCCCAGCATTTT; CDR3 protein: CASSLGQNQPQHF
J gene: TRBJ1-1; D gene: .; V gene: TRBV6-1; clone size: .; CDR3 DNA: TGTGCCAGCAGTCATAGGGACTCGAACACTGAAGCTTTCTTT; CDR3 protein: CASSHRDSNTEAFF
J gene: TRBJ2-1; D gene: .; V gene: TRBV7-8; clone size: .; CDR3 DNA: TGTGCCAGCAGCTTACCGGACTACAGTCCCAGCTCCTACAATGAGCAGTTCTTC; CDR3 protein: CASSLPDYSPSSYNEQFF
J gene: TRBJ1-1; D gene: .; V gene: TRBV5-8; clone size: .; CDR3 DNA: TGTGCCAGCAGCTTCGGAGGGGACACTGAAGCTTTCTTT; CDR3 protein: CASSFGGDTEAFF
J gene: TRBJ2-3; D gene: .; V gene: TRBV19; clone size: .; CDR3 DNA: TGTGCCAGTAGTCTGCGGGACAGCACAGATACGCAGTATTTT; CDR3 protein: CASSLRDSTDTQYF
J gene: TRBJ1-1; D gene: .; V gene: TRBV30; clone size: .; CDR3 DNA: TGTGCCTGGAGTATGAGGGAAAGGACCGAAGCTTTCTTT; CDR3 protein: CAWSMRERTEAFF
J gene: TRBJ2-7; D gene: .; V gene: TRBV27; clone size: .; CDR3 DNA: TGTGCCAGCAGACGTAGCGGCGGCTACGAGCAGTACTTC; CDR3 protein: CASRRSGGYEQYF
J gene: TRBJ2-3; D gene: TRBD2; V gene: TRBV7-6; clone size: .; CDR3 DNA: TGTGCCAGCAGCTTAGAAGCAACTAGCGGGAGGGGTGGTACGCAGTATTTT; CDR3 protein: CASSLEATSGRGGTQYF
J gene: TRBJ2-2; D gene: TRBD1; V gene: TRBV5-5; clone size: .; CDR3 DNA: TGTGCCAGCAGCTCGTCCAGGACAGGGTCTGGGGAGCTGTTTTTT; CDR3 protein: CASSSSRTGSGELFF
J gene: TRBJ2-6; D gene: TRBD1; V gene: TRBV7-2; clone size: once; CDR3 DNA: TGTGCCAGCAGCTTTAGGGGACAGATTCTCTCTGGGGCCAACGTCCTGACTTTC; CDR3 protein: CASSFRGQILSGANVLTF
J gene: TRBJ2-5; D gene: .; V gene: TRBV5-6; clone size: .; CDR3 DNA: TGTGCCAGCAGCCCCCCTTCCCAAGAGACCCAGTACTTC; CDR3 protein: CASSPPSQETQYF
J gene: TRBJ2-5; D gene: TRBD2; V gene: TRBV7-9; clone size: .; CDR3 DNA: TGTGCCAGCAGCTCACCTAGCGGGAGGGCCATTGGGGAGACCCAGTACTTC; CDR3 protein: CASSSPSGRAIGETQYF
J gene: TRBJ2-5; D gene: .; V gene: TRBV5-5; clone size: .; CDR3 DNA: TGTGCCAGCAGCTTGGCCGTCAGGGAAATGCAAGAGACCCAGTACTTC; CDR3 protein: CASSLAVREMQETQYF
J gene: TRBJ2-7; D gene: TRBD2; V gene: TRBV11-2; clone size: .; CDR3 DNA: TGTGCCAGCAGCGGTTACGGGAGGGCCGTTTACGAGCAGTACTTC; CDR3 protein: CASSGYGRAVYEQYF
J gene: TRBJ2-7; D gene: .; V gene: TRBV27; clone size: few; CDR3 DNA: TGTGCCAGCAGTCCCCGAGGAAGAGCCTACGAGCAGTACTTC; CDR3 protein: CASSPRGRAYEQYF
J gene: TRBJ2-1; D gene: TRBD2; V gene: TRBV5-4; clone size: once; CDR3 DNA: TGTGCCAGCAGCCTGCCCCTGGCGGGAGGGCCCCATGAGCAGTTCTTC; CDR3 protein: CASSLPLAGGPHEQFF
J gene: TRBJ2-7; D gene: TRBD1; V gene: TRBV27; clone size: .; CDR3 DNA: TGTGCCAGCAGTCGATTCAACCCCATCCGACCGGGGGACAGGGCATATTACGAGCAGTACTTC; CDR3 protein: CASSRFNPIRPGDRAYYEQYF
J gene: TRBJ1-1; D gene: TRBD1; V gene: TRBV5-4; clone size: .; CDR3 DNA: TGTGCCAGCAGCACCCGACAGGGGGCGAGGTCTGAAGCTTTCTTT; CDR3 protein: CASSTRQGARSEAFF
J gene: TRBJ1-1; D gene: .; V gene: TRBV5-4; clone size: .; CDR3 DNA: TGTGCCAGCAGCTTGGGGCTAGGAGACACTGAAGCTTTCTTT; CDR3 protein: CASSLGLGDTEAFF
J gene: TRBJ2-1; D gene: .; V gene: TRBV5-1; clone size: .; CDR3 DNA: TGCGCCAGCAGCGCCACTTCTAGCGCTGAGCAGTTCTTC; CDR3 protein: CASSATSSAEQFF
J gene: TRBJ1-1; D gene: .; V gene: TRBV6-4; clone size: few; CDR3 DNA: TGTGCCAGCAGTGACCCTAAGCCAGGGGCAAGGGGTCAATACACTGAAGCTTTCTTT; CDR3 protein: CASSDPKPGARGQYTEAFF
J gene: TRBJ2-1; D gene: TRBD2; V gene: TRBV7-6; clone size: .; CDR3 DNA: TGTGCCAGCAGCTTGGGACTAGGCGTACCCAATGAGCAGTTCTTC; CDR3 protein: CASSLGLGVPNEQFF
J gene: TRBJ1-1; D gene: TRBD1; V gene: TRBV5-1; clone size: .; CDR3 DNA: TGCGCCAGCAGCCCTGGGGACAGGGGTAACACTGAAGCTTTCTTT; CDR3 protein: CASSPGDRGNTEAFF
J gene: TRBJ2-6; D gene: .; V gene: TRBV19; clone size: few; CDR3 DNA: TGTGCCAGTATATGGGGACTCTCTGGGGCCAACGTCCTGACTTTC; CDR3 protein: CASIWGLSGANVLTF
J gene: TRBJ2-2; D gene: .; V gene: TRBV11-3; clone size: .; CDR3 DNA: TGTGCCAGCAGCGCCAGGGGGGAGGCCGGGGAGCTGTTTTTT; CDR3 protein: CASSARGEAGELFF
J gene: TRBJ1-5; D gene: .; V gene: TRBV28; clone size: .; CDR3 DNA: TGTGCCAGCAGTTTATTTTCCGGTACCAATCAGCCCCAGCATTTT; CDR3 protein: CASSLFSGTNQPQHF
J gene: TRBJ1-4; D gene: TRBD1; V gene: TRBV19; clone size: .; CDR3 DNA: TGTGCCAGTAGTCCAGGGGGGTTTGCAACTAATGAAAAACTGTTTTTT; CDR3 protein: CASSPGGFATNEKLFF
J gene: TRBJ1-4; D gene: TRBD1; V gene: TRBV6-5; clone size: .; CDR3 DNA: TGTGCCAGCAGGACAGGGAATGAAAAACTGTTTTTT; CDR3 protein: CASRTGNEKLFF
J gene: TRBJ2-2; D gene: .; V gene: TRBV5-1; clone size: .; CDR3 DNA: TGCGCCAGCAGAATCTACACCGGGGAGCTGTTTTTT; CDR3 protein: CASRIYTGELFF
J gene: TRBJ2-3; D gene: TRBD2; V gene: TRBV5-6; clone size: .; CDR3 DNA: TGTGCCAGCAGCTTGACTAGCGGGAGGTCGCGCACAGATACGCAGTATTTT; CDR3 protein: CASSLTSGRSRTDTQYF
J gene: TRBJ2-7; D gene: .; V gene: TRBV14; clone size: .; CDR3 DNA: TGTGCCAGGGGGGACACCGTCCCCTACGAGCAGTACTTC; CDR3 protein: CARGDTVPYEQYF
J gene: TRBJ1-1; D gene: .; V gene: TRBV5-1; clone size: few; CDR3 DNA: TGCGCCAGCAGGGAGGGTTTTGTTGGAACTGAAGCTTTCTTT; CDR3 protein: CASREGFVGTEAFF
J gene: TRBJ1-3; D gene: .; V gene: TRBV5-1; clone size: few; CDR3 DNA: TGCGCCAGCAGCTTGGTCGGGGGGCCGGGAAACACCATATATTTT; CDR3 protein: CASSLVGGPGNTIYF
J gene: TRBJ2-7; D gene: .; V gene: TRBV6-5; clone size: .; CDR3 DNA: TGTGCCAGCAGCCGACGGGGAGAGCAGTACTTC; CDR3 protein: CASSRRGEQYF
J gene: TRBJ2-3; D gene: TRBD2; V gene: TRBV9; clone size: .; CDR3 DNA: TGTGCCAGCAGCGTAGCTTTCGGGACTAGCGGGACTTGGGCAGATACGCAGTATTTT; CDR3 protein: CASSVAFGTSGTWADTQYF